This T cell receptor (beta chain) comes out of a study of blood T cell repertoires in COVID-19. Study-wide background: In each case, the material was cDNA or gDNA derived from T cells, B-cell-depleted T cells, or PBMCs.

Original handling: How many nucleated cells were present was estimated from reference gene primer amplification. Profiling relied on immunoSEQ multiplex PCR, and the TCRdb table lists in-frame clones only, not all of them. That table furnishes V, J and clone size, whereas the DNA furnished D and trimming. This table has about 200,000 clones, roughly 92% appearing once. While infection was still active, Seattle patients were enrolled and then followed longitudinally. Germline V gives CDR1 MNHNS, CDR2 SASEGT. CDR3 size: 14 residues. The V end lost 1 base, the J end lost 2 bases, and 8 bases lay between the germline ends.

The V call is TRBV6-1, the J call TRBJ1-2; D is possibly TRBD1 (5 bases). The TCR sequence derives from a man younger than 45 with COVID-19, enrolled during active disease. Sample: peripheral blood. The chain's CDR3 is CASSEGGGNYGYTF. CDR3 in DNA: TGTGCCAGCAGTGAAGGGGGGGGGAACTATGGCTACACCTTC.